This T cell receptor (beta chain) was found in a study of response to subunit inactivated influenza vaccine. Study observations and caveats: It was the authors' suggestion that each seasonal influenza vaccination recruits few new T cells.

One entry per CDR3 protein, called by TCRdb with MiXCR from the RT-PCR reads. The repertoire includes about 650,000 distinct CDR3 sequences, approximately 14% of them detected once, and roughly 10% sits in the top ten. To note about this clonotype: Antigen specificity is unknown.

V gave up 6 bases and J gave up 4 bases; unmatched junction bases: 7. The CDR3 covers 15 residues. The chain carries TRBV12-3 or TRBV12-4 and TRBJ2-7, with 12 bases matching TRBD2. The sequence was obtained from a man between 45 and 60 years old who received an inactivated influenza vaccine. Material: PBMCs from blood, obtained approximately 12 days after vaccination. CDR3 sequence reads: CASSRTSGISYEQYF. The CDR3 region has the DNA TGTGCCAGCAGCCGGACTAGCGGGATCTCTTACGAGCAGTACTTC.